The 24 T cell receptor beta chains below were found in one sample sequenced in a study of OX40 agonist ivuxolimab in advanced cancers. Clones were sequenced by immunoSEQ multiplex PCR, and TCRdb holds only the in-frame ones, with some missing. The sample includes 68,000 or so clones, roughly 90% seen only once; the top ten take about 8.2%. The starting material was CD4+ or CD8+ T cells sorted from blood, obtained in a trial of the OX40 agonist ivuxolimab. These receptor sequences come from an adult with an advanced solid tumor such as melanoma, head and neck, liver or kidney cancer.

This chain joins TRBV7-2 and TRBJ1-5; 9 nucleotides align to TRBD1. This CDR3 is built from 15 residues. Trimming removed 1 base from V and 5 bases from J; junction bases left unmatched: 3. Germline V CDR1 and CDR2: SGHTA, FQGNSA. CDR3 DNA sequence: TGTGCCAGCAGCTTAGGGGACAGGGCGCATCAGCCCCAGCATTTT. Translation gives CASSLGDRAHQPQHF. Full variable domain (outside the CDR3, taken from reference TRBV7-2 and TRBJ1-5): GAGVSQSPSNKVTEKGKDVELRCDPISGHTALYWYRQSLGQGLEFLIYFQGNSAPDKSGLPSDRFSAERTGGSVSTLTIQRTQQEDSAVYLCASSLGDRAHQPQHFGDGTRLSIL.

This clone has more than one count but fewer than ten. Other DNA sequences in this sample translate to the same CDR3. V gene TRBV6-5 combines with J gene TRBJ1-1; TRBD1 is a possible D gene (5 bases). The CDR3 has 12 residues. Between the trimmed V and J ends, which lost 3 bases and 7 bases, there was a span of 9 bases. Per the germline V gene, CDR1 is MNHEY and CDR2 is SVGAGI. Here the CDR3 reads CASSYDSNEAFF. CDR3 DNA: TGTGCCAGCAGTTATGACAGTAATGAAGCTTTCTTT.

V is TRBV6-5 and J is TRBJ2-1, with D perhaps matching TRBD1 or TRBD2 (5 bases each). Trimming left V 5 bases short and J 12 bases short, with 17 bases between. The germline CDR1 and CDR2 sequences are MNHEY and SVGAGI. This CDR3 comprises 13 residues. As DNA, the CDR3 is TGTGCCAGCAGTATACCCGGGGCCTGGGGGCAGTTCTTC. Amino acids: CASSIPGAWGQFF.

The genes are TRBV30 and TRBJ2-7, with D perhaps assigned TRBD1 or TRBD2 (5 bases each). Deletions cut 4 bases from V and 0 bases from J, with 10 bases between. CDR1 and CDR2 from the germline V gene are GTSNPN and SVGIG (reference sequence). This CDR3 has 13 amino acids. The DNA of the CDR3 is TGTGCCTGGACCCCGGGGACCTCCTACGAGCAGTACTTC. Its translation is CAWTPGTSYEQYF.

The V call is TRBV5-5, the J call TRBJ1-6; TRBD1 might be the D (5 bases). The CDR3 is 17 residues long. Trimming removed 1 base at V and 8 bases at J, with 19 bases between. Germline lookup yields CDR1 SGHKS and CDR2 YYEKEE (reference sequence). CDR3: CASSLSLGGGRDSPLHF. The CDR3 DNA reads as TGTGCCAGCAGCTTGTCACTGGGCGGGGGACGGGATTCACCCCTCCACTTT.

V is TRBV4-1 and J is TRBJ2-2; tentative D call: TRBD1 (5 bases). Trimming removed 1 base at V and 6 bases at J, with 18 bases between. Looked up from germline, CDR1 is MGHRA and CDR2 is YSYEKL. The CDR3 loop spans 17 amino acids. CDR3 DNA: TGCGCCAGCAGCCAAGCCCTCACAGGTACGAAGGCCGGGGAGCTGTTTTTT. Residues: CASSQALTGTKAGELFF.

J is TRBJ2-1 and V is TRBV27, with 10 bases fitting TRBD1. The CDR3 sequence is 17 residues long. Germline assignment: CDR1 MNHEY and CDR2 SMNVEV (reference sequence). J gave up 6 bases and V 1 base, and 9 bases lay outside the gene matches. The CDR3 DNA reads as TGTGCCAGCAGTTTATTGGGACAGGGGTTGAGAACCAATGAGCAGTTCTTC. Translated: CASSLLGQGLRTNEQFF.

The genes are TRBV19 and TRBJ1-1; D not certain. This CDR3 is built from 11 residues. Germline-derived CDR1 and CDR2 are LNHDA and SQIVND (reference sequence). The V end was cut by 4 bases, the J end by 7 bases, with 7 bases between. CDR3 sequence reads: CASSRVGEAFF. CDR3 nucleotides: TGTGCCAGTAGTAGGGTCGGTGAAGCTTTCTTT.

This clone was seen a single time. CDR3 residues: CASSPGDGGRYGYTF. The CDR3 DNA reads as TGTGCCAGCAGCCCCGGGGACGGAGGACGGTATGGCTACACCTTC. This chain links TRBV7-2 with TRBJ1-2; perhaps TRBD1 as D (5 bases). CDR1 SGHTA and CDR2 FQGNSA come from the germline V gene. The V gene lost 5 bases and the J gene lost 5 bases, with 18 bases spanning the gap. The CDR3 contains 15 residues.

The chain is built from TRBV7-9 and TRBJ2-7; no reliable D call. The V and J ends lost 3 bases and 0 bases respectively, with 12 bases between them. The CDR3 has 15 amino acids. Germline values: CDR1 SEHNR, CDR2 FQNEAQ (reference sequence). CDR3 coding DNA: TGTGCCAGCAGCTTCATGGGCAGGAGCTCCTACGAGCAGTACTTC. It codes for CASSFMGRSSYEQYF.

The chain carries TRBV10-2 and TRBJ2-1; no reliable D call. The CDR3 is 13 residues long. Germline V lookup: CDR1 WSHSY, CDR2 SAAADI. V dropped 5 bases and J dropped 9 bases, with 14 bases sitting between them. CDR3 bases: TGCGCCAGCAGTCGGTACATGGCAGGTGAGCAGTTCTTC. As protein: CASSRYMAGEQFF.

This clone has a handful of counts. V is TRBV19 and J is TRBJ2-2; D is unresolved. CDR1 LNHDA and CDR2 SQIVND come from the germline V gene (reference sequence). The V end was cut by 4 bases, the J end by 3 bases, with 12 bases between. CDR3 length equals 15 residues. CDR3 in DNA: TGTGCCAGTAGTAAGTACCAGAGCTACACCGGGGAGCTGTTTTTT. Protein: CASSKYQSYTGELFF. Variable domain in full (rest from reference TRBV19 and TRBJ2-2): DGGITQSPKYLFRKEGQNVTLSCEQNLNHDAMYWYRQDPGQGLRLIYYSQIVNDFQKGDIAEGYSVSREKKESFPLTVTSAQKNPTAFYLCASSKYQSYTGELFFGEGSRLTVL.

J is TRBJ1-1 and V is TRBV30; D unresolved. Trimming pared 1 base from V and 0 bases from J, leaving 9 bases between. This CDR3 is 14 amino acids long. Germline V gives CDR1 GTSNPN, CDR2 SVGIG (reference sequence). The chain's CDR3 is CAWSDGIMNTEAFF. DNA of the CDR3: TGTGCCTGGAGTGATGGCATCATGAACACTGAAGCTTTCTTT.

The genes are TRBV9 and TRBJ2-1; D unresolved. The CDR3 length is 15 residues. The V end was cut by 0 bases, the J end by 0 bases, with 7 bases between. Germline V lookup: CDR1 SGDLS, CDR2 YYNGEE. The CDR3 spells CASSVVGNSYNEQFF. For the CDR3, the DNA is TGTGCCAGCAGCGTAGTGGGGAACTCCTACAATGAGCAGTTCTTC.

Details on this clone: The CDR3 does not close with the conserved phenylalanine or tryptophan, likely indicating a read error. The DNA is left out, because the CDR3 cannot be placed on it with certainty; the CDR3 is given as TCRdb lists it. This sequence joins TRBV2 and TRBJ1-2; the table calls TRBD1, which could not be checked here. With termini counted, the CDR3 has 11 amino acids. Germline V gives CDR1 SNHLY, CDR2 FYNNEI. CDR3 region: CASSVYRARDL.

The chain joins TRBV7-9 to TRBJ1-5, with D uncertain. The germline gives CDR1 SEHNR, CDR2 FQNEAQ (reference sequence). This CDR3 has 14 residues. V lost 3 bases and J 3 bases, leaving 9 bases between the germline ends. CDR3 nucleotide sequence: TGTGCCAGCAGCTTTGTCGGGCCCAATCAGCCCCAGCATTTT. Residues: CASSFVGPNQPQHF.

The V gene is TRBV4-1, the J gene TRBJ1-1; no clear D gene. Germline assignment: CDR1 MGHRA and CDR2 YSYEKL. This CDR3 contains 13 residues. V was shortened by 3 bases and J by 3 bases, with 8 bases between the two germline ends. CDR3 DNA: TGCGCCAGCAGCCAGAGCAGGTACACTGAAGCTTTCTTT. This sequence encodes CASSQSRYTEAFF.

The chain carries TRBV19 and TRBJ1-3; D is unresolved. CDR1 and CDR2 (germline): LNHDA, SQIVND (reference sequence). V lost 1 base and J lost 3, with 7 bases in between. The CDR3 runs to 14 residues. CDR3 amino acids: CASSIGSRGNTIYF. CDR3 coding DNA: TGTGCCAGTAGTATAGGATCCCGTGGAAACACCATATATTTT.

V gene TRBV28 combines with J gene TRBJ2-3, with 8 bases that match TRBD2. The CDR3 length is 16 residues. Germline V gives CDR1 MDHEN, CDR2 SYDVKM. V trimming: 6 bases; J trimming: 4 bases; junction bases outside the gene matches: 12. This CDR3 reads CASSQRGGGRSDTQYF. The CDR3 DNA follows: TGTGCCAGCAGCCAAAGGGGCGGGGGGCGATCAGATACGCAGTATTTT.

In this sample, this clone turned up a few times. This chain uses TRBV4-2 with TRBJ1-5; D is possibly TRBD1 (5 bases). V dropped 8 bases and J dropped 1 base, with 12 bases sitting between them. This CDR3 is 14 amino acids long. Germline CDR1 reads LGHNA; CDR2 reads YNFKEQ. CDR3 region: CASSGIGSNQPQHF. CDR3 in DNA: TGTGCCAGCTCAGGGATCGGGAGCAATCAGCCCCAGCATTTT.

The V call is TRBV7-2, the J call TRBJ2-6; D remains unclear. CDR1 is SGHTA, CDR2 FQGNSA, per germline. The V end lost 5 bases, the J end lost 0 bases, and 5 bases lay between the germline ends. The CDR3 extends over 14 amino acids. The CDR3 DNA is TGTGCCAGCAGCCTATTCTCTGGGGCCAACGTCCTGACTTTC. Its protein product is CASSLFSGANVLTF.

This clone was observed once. CDR3 loop: CASSPGQMNTEAFF. Written as DNA, the CDR3 is TGTGCCAGCTCACCGGGGCAGATGAACACTGAAGCTTTCTTT. This rearrangement joins TRBV18 to TRBJ1-1, with a possible D match to TRBD1 (5 bases). Trimming took 3 bases from V and 0 from J, leaving 8 bases between them. The CDR3 loop spans 14 amino acids. Germline-derived CDR1 and CDR2 are KGHSH and LQKENI.

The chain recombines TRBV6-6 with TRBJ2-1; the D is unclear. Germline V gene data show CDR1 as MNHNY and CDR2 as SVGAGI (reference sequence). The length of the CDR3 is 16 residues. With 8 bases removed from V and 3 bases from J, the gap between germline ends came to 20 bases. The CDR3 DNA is TGTGCCAGCTCCTCGGACGGCCTTATTGGCTACAATGAGCAGTTCTTC. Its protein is CASSSDGLIGYNEQFF.

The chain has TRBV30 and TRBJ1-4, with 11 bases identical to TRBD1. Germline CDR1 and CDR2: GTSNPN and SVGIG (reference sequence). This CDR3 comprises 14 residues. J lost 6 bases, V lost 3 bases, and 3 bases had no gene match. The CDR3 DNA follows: TGTGCCTGGAGCCGGACAGGGGGCGATGAAAAACTGTTTTTT. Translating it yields CAWSRTGGDEKLFF. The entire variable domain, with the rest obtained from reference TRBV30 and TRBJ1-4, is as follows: SQTIHQWPATLVQPVGSPLSLECTVEGTSNPNLYWYRQAAGRGLQLLFYSVGIGQISSEVPQNLSASRPQDRQFILSSKKLLLSDSGFYLCAWSRTGGDEKLFFGSGTQLSVL.